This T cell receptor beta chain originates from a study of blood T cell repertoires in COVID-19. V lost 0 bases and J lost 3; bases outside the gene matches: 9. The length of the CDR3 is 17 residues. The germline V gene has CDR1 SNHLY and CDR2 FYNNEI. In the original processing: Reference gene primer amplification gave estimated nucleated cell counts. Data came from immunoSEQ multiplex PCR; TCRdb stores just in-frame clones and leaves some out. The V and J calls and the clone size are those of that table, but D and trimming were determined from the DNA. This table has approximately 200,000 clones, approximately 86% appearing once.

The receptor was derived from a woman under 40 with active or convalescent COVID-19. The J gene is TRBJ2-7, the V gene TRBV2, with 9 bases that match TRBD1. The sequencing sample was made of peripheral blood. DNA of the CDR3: TGTGCCAGCAGTGAAGCGCGGGGACAGGGTAGGGTCTACGAGCAGTACTTC. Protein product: CASSEARGQGRVYEQYF.